This T cell receptor beta chain was sequenced for a study of blood T cells in healthy people across ages. Findings and caveats of the study: A strong correlation was seen between TCR beta diversity and naive T cell percentage.

A second PCR, run for about 7 to 11 cycles, used a sample-barcoded 5' primer plus a J-beta primer mix. A template-switch adaptor containing 12 random nucleotides labeled each cDNA molecule. Using its own MiXCR run on the 5' RACE reads, TCRdb lists one record per CDR3 protein. The sample contains some 1.7 million distinct CDR3 sequences, roughly 27% of which appear only once. Germline CDR1 and CDR2: DFQATT and SNEGSKA (reference sequence). This CDR3 is built from 14 residues. Losses at the gene ends were 6 bases for V and 3 bases for J; bases not matched to a gene: 7. Notes on this clonotype: Its cognate antigen is unknown.

The clonotype comes from a woman aged 30 to 39 in good health. The sequencing input was blood. The V gene is TRBV20-1, the J gene TRBJ2-2; 7 nucleotides match TRBD1. The DNA for the CDR3 is TGCAGTGCCCACCCGACAGGGTACACCGGGGAGCTGTTTTTT. Translated: CSAHPTGYTGELFF.